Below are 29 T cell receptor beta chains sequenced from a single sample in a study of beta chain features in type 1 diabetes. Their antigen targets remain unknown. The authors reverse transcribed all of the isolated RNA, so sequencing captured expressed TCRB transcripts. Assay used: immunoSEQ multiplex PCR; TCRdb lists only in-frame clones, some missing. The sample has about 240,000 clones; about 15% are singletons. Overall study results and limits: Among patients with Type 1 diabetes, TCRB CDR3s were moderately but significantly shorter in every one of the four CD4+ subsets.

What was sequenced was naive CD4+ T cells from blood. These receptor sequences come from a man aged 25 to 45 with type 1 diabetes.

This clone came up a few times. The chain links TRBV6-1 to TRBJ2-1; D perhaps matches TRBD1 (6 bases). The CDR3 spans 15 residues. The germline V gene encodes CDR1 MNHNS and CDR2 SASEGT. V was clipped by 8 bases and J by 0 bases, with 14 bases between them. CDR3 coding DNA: TGTGCCAGCCACCGACAGGCGAGCTCCTACAATGAGCAGTTCTTC. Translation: CASHRQASSYNEQFF.

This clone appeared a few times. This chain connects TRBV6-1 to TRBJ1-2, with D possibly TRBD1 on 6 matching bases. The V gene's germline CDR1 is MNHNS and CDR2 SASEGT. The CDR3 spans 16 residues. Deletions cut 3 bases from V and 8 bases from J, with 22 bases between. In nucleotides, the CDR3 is TGTGCCAGCAGTGAGGGACACCAAACAACGTCGGGAGGCTACACCTTC. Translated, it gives CASSEGHQTTSGGYTF.

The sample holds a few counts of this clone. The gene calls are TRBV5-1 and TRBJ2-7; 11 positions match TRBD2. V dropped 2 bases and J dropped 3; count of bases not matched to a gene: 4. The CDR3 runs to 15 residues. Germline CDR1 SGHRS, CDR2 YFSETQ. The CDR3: CASSFGTSGLYEQYF. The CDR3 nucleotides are TGCGCCAGCAGCTTTGGGACTAGCGGACTCTACGAGCAGTACTTC.

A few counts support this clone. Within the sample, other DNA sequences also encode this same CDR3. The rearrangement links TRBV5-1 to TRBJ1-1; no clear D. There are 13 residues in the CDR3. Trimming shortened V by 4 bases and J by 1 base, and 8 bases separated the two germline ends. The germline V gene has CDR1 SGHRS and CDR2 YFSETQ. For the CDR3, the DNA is TGCGCCAGCAGCCCCGGTGGGAACACTGAAGCTTTCTTT. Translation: CASSPGGNTEAFF.

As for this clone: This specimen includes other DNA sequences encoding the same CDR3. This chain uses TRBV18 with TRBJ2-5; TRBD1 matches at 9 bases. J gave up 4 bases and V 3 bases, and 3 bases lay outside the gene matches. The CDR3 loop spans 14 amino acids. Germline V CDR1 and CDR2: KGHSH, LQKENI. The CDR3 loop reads CASSPGQGRETQYF. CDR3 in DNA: TGTGCCAGCTCACCGGGACAGGGTAGAGAGACCCAGTACTTC.

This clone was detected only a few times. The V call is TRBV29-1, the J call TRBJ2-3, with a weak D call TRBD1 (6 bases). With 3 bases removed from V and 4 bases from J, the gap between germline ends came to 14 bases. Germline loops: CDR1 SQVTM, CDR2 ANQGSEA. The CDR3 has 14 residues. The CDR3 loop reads CSVDLGHLPDTQYF. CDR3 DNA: TGCAGCGTTGATTTGGGACACCTCCCAGATACGCAGTATTTT.

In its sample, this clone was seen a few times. CDR3: CATQSTTGGQETQYF. The CDR3, as DNA: TGTGCCACACAGAGCACTACGGGAGGACAAGAGACCCAGTACTTC. The V and J genes are TRBV10-3 and TRBJ2-5, with 7 bases identical to TRBD2. V trimming: 10 bases; J trimming: 2 bases; junction bases outside the gene matches: 13. There are 15 residues in the CDR3. From germline, CDR1 is ENHRY and CDR2 SYGVKD.

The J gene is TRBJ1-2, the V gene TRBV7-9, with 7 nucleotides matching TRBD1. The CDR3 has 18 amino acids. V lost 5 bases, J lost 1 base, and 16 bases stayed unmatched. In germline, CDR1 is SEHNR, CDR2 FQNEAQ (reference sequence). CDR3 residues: CASSDAGTAYLLNYGYTF. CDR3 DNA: TGTGCCAGCAGCGATGCCGGGACAGCGTACCTCCTTAACTATGGCTACACCTTC.

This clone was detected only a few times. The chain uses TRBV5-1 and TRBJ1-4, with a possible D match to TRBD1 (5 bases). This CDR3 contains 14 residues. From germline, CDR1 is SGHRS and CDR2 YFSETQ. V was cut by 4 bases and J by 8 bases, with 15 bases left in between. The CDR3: CASSVRDSGEKLFF. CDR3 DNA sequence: TGCGCCAGCAGCGTCAGGGATTCAGGAGAAAAACTGTTTTTT. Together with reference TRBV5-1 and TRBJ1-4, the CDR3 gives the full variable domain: KAGVTQTPRYLIKTRGQQVTLSCSPISGHRSVSWYQQTPGQGLQFLFEYFSETQRNKGNFPGRFSGRQFSNSRSEMNVSTLELGDSALYLCASSVRDSGEKLFFGSGTQLSVL.

In DNA, the CDR3 is TGTGCCAGCAGCTTACCATACGGGACAGGCAACACCGGGGAGCTGTTTTTT. This translates into CASSLPYGTGNTGELFF. V and J are TRBV7-2 and TRBJ2-2; TRBD1 matches 8 bases. The CDR3 length is 17 residues. In germline, CDR1 is SGHTA, CDR2 FQGNSA. The trim removed 2 bases at V and 2 bases at J, leaving 7 bases unmatched.

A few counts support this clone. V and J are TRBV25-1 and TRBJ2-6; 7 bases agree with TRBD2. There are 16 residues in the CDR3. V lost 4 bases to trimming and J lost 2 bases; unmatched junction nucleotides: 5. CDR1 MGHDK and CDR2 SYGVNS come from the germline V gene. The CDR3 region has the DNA TGTGCCAGCAGTGCCCAGGGAGGGACTGGGGCCAACGTCCTGACTTTC. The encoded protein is CASSAQGGTGANVLTF.

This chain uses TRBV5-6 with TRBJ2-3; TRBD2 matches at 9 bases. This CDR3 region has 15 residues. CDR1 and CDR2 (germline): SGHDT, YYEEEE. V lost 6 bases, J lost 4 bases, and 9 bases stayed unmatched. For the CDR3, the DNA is TGTGCCAGCACCCCCTTAGCGGGAGCGGCAGATACGCAGTATTTT. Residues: CASTPLAGAADTQYF.

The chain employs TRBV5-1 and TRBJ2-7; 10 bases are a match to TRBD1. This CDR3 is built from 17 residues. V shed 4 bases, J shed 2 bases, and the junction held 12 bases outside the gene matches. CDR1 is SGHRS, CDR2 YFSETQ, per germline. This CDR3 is CASSRGSGDRGTYEQYF. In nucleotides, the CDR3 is TGCGCCAGCAGCCGGGGATCCGGGGACAGGGGAACCTACGAGCAGTACTTC. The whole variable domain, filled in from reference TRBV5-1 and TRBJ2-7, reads KAGVTQTPRYLIKTRGQQVTLSCSPISGHRSVSWYQQTPGQGLQFLFEYFSETQRNKGNFPGRFSGRQFSNSRSEMNVSTLELGDSALYLCASSRGSGDRGTYEQYFGPGTRLTVT.

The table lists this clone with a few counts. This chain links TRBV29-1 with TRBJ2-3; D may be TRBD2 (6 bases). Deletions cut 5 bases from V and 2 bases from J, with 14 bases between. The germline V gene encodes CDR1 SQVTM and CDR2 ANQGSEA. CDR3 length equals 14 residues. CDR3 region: CSVPGWTNTDTQYF. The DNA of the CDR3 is TGCAGCGTTCCGGGCTGGACTAACACAGATACGCAGTATTTT.

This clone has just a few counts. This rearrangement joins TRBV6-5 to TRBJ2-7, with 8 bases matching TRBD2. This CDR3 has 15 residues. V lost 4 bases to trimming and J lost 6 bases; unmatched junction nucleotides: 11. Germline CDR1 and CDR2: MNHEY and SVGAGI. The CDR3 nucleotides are TGTGCCAGCAGTTCCAGCCAGCGGGGGTCTTCCGAGCAGTACTTC. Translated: CASSSSQRGSSEQYF.

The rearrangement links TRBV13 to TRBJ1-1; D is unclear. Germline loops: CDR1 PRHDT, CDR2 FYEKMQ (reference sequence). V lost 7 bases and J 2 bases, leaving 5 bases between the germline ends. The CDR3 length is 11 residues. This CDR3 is CASTKNTEAFF. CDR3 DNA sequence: TGTGCCAGCACCAAAAACACTGAAGCTTTCTTT.

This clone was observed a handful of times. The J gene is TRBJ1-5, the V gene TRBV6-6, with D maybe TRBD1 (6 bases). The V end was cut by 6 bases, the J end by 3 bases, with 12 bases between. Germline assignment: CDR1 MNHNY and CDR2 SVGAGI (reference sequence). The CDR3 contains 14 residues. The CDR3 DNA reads TGTGCCAGCAGGAGTGACAGGACCAATCAGCCCCAGCATTTT. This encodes CASRSDRTNQPQHF.

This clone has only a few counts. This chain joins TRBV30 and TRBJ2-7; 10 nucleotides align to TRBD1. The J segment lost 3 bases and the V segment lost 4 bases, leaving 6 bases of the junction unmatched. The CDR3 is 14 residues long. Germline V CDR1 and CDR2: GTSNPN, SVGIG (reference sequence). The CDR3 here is CAWTKDRGVYEQYF. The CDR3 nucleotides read TGTGCCTGGACAAAGGACAGGGGGGTCTACGAGCAGTACTTC.

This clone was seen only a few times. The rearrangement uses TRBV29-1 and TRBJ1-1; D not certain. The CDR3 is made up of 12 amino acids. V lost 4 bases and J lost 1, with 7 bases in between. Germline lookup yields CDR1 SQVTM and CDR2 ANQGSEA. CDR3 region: CSVGQRNTEAFF. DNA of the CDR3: TGCAGCGTTGGACAACGGAACACTGAAGCTTTCTTT.

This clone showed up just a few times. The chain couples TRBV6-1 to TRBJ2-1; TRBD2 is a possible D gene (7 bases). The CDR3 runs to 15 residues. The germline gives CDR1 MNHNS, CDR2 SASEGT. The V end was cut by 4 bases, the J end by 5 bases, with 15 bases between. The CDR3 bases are TGTGCCAGCAGTGGAGGGGGTCTAGCGGACAATGAGCAGTTCTTC. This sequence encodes CASSGGGLADNEQFF.

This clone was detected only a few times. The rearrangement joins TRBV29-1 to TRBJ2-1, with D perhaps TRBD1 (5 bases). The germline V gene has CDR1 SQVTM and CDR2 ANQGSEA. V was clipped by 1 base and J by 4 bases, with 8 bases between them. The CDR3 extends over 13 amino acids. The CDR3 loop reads CSVEGGRYNEQFF. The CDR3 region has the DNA TGCAGCGTTGAAGGGGGCAGGTACAATGAGCAGTTCTTC.

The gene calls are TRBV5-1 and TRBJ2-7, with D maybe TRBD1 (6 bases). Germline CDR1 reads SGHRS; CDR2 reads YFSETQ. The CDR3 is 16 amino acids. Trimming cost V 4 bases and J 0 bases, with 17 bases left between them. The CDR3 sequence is CASSLRDISLSYEQYF. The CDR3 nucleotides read TGCGCCAGCAGCCTGAGGGACATATCACTCTCCTACGAGCAGTACTTC.

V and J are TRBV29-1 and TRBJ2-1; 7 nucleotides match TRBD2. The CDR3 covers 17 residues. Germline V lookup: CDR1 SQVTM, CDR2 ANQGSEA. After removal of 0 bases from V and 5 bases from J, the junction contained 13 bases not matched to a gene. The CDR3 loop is CSVEDRPGTTNNNEQFF. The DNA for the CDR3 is TGCAGCGTTGAAGATAGGCCCGGGACTACCAACAACAATGAGCAGTTCTTC.

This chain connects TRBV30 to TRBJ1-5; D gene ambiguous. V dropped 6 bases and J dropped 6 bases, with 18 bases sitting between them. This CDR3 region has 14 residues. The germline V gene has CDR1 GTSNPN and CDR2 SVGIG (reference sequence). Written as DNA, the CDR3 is TGTGCCTGCCAAAACCGGGAGGCGGCTCAGCCCCAGCATTTT. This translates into CACQNREAAQPQHF.

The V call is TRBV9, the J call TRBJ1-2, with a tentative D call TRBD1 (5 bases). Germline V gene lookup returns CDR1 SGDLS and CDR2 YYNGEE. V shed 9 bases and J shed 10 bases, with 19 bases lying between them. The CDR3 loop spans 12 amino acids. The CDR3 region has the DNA TGTGCCACTGGCAGGGCCACCTATTACTACACCTTC. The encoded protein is CATGRATYYYTF.

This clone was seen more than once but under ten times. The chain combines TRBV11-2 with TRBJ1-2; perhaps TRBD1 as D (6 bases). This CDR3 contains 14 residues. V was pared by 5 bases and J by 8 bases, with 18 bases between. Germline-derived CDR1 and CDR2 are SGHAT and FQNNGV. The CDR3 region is CASSPSGGAWGYTF. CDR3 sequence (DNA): TGTGCCAGCAGCCCGAGTGGGGGCGCATGGGGCTACACCTTC.

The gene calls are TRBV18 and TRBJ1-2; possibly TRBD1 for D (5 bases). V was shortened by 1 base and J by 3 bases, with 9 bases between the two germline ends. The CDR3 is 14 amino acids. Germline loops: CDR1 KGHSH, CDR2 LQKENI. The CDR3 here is CASSPQGEDYGYTF. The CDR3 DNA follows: TGTGCCAGCTCACCACAAGGGGAGGACTATGGCTACACCTTC.

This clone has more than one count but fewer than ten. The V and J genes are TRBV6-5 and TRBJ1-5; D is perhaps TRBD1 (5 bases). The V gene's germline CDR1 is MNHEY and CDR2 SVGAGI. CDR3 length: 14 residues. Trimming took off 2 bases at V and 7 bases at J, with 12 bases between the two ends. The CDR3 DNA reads TGTGCCAGCAGTTACGTAACGGGGGGGCAGCCCCAGCATTTT. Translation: CASSYVTGGQPQHF.

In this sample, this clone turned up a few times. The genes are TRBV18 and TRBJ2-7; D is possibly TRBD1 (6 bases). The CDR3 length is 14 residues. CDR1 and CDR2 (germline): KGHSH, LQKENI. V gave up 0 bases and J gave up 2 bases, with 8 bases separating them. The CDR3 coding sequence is TGTGCCAGCTCACCACCGGGGGCCGCCTACGAGCAGTACTTC. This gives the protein CASSPPGAAYEQYF. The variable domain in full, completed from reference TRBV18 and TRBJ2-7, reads NAGVMQNPRHLVRRRGQEARLRCSPMKGHSHVYWYRQLPEEGLKFMVYLQKENIIDESGMPKERFSAEFPKEGPSILRIQQVVRGDSAAYFCASSPPGAAYEQYFGPGTRLTVT.